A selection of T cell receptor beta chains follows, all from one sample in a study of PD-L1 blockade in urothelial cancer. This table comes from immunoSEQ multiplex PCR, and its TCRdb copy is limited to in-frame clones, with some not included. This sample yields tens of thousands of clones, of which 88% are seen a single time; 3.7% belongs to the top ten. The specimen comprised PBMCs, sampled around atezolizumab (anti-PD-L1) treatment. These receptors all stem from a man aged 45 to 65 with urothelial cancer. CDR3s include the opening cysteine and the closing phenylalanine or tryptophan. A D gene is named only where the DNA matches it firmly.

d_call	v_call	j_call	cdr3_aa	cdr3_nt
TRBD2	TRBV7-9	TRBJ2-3	CASSLASSGSTATQYF	TGTGCCAGCAGCTTAGCGAGTAGCGGGAGTACGGCCACGCAGTATTTT
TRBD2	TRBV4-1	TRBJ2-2	CASSQVDKRGTGELFF	TGCGCCAGCAGCCAAGTTGATAAGCGGGGGACCGGGGAGCTGTTTTTT
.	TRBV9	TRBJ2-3	CASSGAGTDTQYF	TGTGCCAGCAGCGGCGCGGGCACAGATACGCAGTATTTT
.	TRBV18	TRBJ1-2	CASSPTAYGYTF	TGTGCCAGCTCACCAACAGCCTATGGCTACACCTTC
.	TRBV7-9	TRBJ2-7	CASSLSYEQYF	TGTGCCAGCAGCCTCTCCTACGAGCAGTACTTC
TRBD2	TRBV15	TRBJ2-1	CATSRDTAGGRNEQFF	TGTGCCACCAGCAGAGATACAGCGGGGGGGCGAAATGAGCAGTTCTTC
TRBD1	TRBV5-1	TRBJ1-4	CASSLPGQGREKLFF	TGCGCCAGCAGCTTGCCGGGACAGGGCCGAGAAAAACTGTTTTTT
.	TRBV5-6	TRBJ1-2	CASSSRSAANYGYTF	TGTGCCAGCAGCTCCAGGTCGGCAGCCAACTATGGCTACACCTTC
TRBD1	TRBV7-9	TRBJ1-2	CASSSGQGFSYGYTF	TGTGCCAGCAGCTCCGGACAGGGCTTCTCCTATGGCTACACCTTC
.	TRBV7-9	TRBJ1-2	CASKPTGFQTSGFDYGYTF	TGTGCCAGCAAACCTACAGGGTTCCAAACGTCCGGGTTTGACTATGGCTACACCTTC
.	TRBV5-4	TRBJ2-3	CASSVGRSIAAQYF	TGTGCCAGCAGCGTAGGGAGATCTATCGCGGCGCAGTATTTT
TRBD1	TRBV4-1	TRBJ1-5	CASSYRGGNQPQHF	TGCGCCAGCAGCTACAGGGGCGGCAATCAGCCCCAGCATTTT
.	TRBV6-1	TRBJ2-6	CASSPEPGANVLTF	TGTGCCAGCAGTCCAGAACCTGGGGCCAACGTCCTGACTTTC